This T cell receptor (beta chain) was recorded in a study of cytomegalovirus exposure and HLA in healthy donors. The PCR ran on 60 Vbeta and 13 Jbeta primers. The table came from immunoSEQ multiplex PCR; TCRdb's copy has only in-frame clones and leaves some out. The sample comprises about 160,000 clones, roughly 80% of which are singletons, and 2.4% rests with the top ten. Germline CDR1 SGHRS, CDR2 YFSETQ. Trimming cost V 0 bases and J 1 base, with 9 bases left between them. The CDR3 has 15 residues. Likely unrecorded immune exposures existed in these nominally healthy donors. Sample: PBMCs. This sequence was found in a male donor in good health and CMV-seronegative. V and J are TRBV5-1 and TRBJ2-3; tentatively, D is TRBD2 (6 bases). CDR3 DNA: TGCGCCAGCAGCTTGGAGGGAGGCGGCACAGATACGCAGTATTTT. This gives the protein CASSLEGGGTDTQYF.